This T cell receptor (beta chain) originates from a study of T-cell memory formation after mild COVID-19. The CDR3 contains 17 residues. CDR1 and CDR2 from the germline V gene are SGHVS and FQNEAQ. A single record per CDR3 protein comes from TCRdb applying MiXCR to the 5' RACE reads. The table shows 200,000 to 300,000 distinct CDR3 sequences, with 8% to 10% occurring only once. In the case of this clonotype: The junction and the germline gene differ at one end; a read error may be behind it.

The chain couples TRBV7-8 to TRBJ2-7, with 11 positions matching TRBD2. This clonotype was obtained from a man between 18 and 35 years old who had mild COVID-19 (a few samples of this study predate the infection). Cell type and time point are not known. The sample taken for sequencing was PBMCs or a T cell subset sorted from them (not recorded which). This CDR3 reads CASSLLAGGTSSNEQYF. DNA of the CDR3: TGTGCCAGCAGCTTACTAGCGGGGGGCACTAGCTCCAACGAGCAGTACTTC.